In its sample, the clone carrying this TCR beta chain was seen once. The data derive from a study of blood T cell repertoires in COVID-19. About the study: COVID-19 samples from acute and convalescent phases originated in the United States, Italy and Spain. Nucleic acid was either cDNA or gDNA, and it came from T cells, B-cell-depleted T cells, or PBMCs.

Original analysis: Amplified reference gene primers provided the basis for estimating nucleated cell counts. Method: immunoSEQ multiplex PCR; TCRdb's copy keeps in-frame clones and lacks some. V and J calls and clone size are given by that table; D and trimming were obtained from the DNA. The table lists 40,000 to 55,000 clones, roughly nine tenths of them singletons. After removal of 4 bases from V and 5 bases from J, the junction contained 3 bases not matched to a gene. The length of the CDR3 is 14 residues. CDR1 is LNHDA, CDR2 SQIVND, per germline (reference sequence). The clonotype comes from an elderly woman with acute or convalescent COVID-19. The specimen was peripheral blood. The chain recombines TRBV19 with TRBJ1-5, with 9 positions matching TRBD1. The DNA for the CDR3 is TGTGCCAGTAGTACCACAGGGGGCGATCAGCCCCAGCATTTT. This codes for CASSTTGGDQPQHF.